This TCR beta chain is drawn from a study of OX40 agonist ivuxolimab in advanced cancers. As for the study more broadly: Ivuxolimab was a fully human IgG2 agonistic monoclonal antibody targeting the costimulatory receptor OX40 (CD134). Intravenous ivuxolimab was administered to patients every 2 weeks at six dose levels: 0.01, 0.1, 0.3, 1.5, 3 and 10 mg/kg. Among the roughly 50 dose-escalation patients, 19 had hepatocellular carcinoma, about 15 melanoma, 9 renal cell carcinoma and 9 head and neck cancer. A male proportion of around 80% and a mean age of around 60 years, ranging from 23 to 79, were recorded for the dose-escalation cohort. Patients were allowed to have had prior anti-PD-1, anti-PD-L1 or anti-CTLA-4 therapy, and around 40% of the dose-escalation patients had previously received checkpoint inhibitors. Partial responses occurred in three dose-escalation patients, of whom one had hepatocellular carcinoma and two had cutaneous melanoma. The purpose of peripheral TCRbeta sequencing was to test whether ivuxolimab changed TCR sequence diversity and led to clonal T-cell expansion. The paper covers the monotherapy dose-escalation part of the phase I ivuxolimab trial, which included N ≈ 57 patients.

General conclusions and limits of the study: Clonal expansion of both CD4+ and CD8+ blood T cells was observed from baseline to week 6 at doses 0.1 to 3.0 mg/kg. The antigen specificity of the clonally expanded peripheral T cells was not determined. After ivuxolimab, more expanded clones were found on average in CD8+ T cells than in CD4+ T cells. In the 0.1-3.0 mg/kg groups, partial responders had among the lowest normalized peripheral clonal expansion, particularly in CD8+ T cells. Low levels of normalized T-cell clonal expansion were also seen in some patients who did not respond.

The trial excluded patients who had a history of autoimmune disease or were on systemic immunosuppression. In every dose cohort, peripheral blood was drawn for TCR sequencing at baseline, cycle 4 day 1, and cycle 7 day 1. The samples were drawn from a first-in-human, open-label, multicenter phase I dose-escalation trial of ivuxolimab. Adults with locally advanced or metastatic melanoma, renal cell carcinoma, hepatocellular carcinoma or head and neck squamous cell carcinoma were enrolled in the trial. Before TCR sequencing, CD4+ T cells and CD8+ T cells from peripheral blood were sorted into separate populations. To sequence the TCRbeta CDR3 region, genomic DNA was isolated from the sorted cells. TCRbeta CDR3 regions were sequenced using the immunoSEQ Assay. The clones in this table, taken by TCRdb from immuneACCESS, are in-frame only. Not every clone is retained; where verified, under half of the shortfall comes from an unresolved V gene, and the cause of the rest is unknown. Across this sample there are fewer than 45,000 clones, with roughly 80% seen only once. The ten largest make up less than 20% of the sample.

Turning to this clone: The clone's antigen remains unknown. The sample holds no much larger clone one base away, and base qualities are not on file.

Per the germline V gene (reference sequence), LNHDA is the CDR1 and SQIVND is the CDR2. V and J lose 3 bases and 7 bases, and a span of 22 bases separates them. Counted from cysteine to phenylalanine, this CDR3 has 17 amino acids. Only the CDR3 DNA is retained, 51 bases long and in frame from the first base. The starting material was CD4+ or CD8+ T cells sorted from blood, obtained in a trial of the OX40 agonist ivuxolimab. The sequence came from an adult with an advanced solid tumor such as melanoma, head and neck, liver or kidney cancer. This sequence uses TRBV19 and TRBJ2-1, with the D call perhaps TRBD1 or TRBD2, each one matching 5 bases. The nucleotides are TGTGCCAGTAGTATGGTTGCCGCCCAGAGGGGCGATAATGAGCAGTTCTTC. This yields the protein CASSMVAAQRGDNEQFF.